The rows below give T cell receptor beta chains drawn from one sample of a study of regulatory T cells in long-lasting Graves disease. From the multiplex PCR reads, TCRdb called clonotypes with MiXCR, one entry per CDR3 protein. The sample holds approximately 500,000 distinct CDR3 sequences; 20% to 25% are singletons and the top ten take roughly 7.7%. The material was peripheral blood mononuclear cells (PBMCs), obtained when the disease was refractory, from a patient treated with antithyroid drugs. Receptors originate from a female donor with Graves disease. The CDR3 runs from the conserved cysteine through the conserved F or W. A D gene is named only where the DNA matches it firmly. Size tells how often a clone was seen (once, few, many) or the class of an expanded clone, and some rows leave it out.

v_gene	j_gene	d_gene	abundance	CDR3aa	CDR3nt
TRBV24-1	TRBJ2-5	.	many	CATSDERETQYF	TGTGCCACCAGTGATGAGCGGGAGACCCAGTACTTC
TRBV5-1	TRBJ2-7	.	many	CASSWKTSSYEQYF	TGCGCCAGCAGCTGGAAGACATCCTCCTACGAGCAGTACTTC
TRBV28	TRBJ1-6	TRBD1	many	CASSPGQNDSPLHF	TGTGCCAGCAGTCCGGGACAGAATGATTCACCCCTCCACTTT
TRBV4-3	TRBJ1-4	.	.	CASSQAGILNEKLFF	TGCGCCAGCAGCCAAGCAGGGATCCTTAATGAAAAACTGTTTTTT
TRBV15	TRBJ1-5	.	once	CATSAWDASNQPQHF	TGTGCCACCAGCGCATGGGACGCTAGCAATCAGCCCCAGCATTTT
TRBV10-3	TRBJ1-6	.	few	CAVSPQGPYNSPLHF	TGTGCCGTCAGCCCCCAAGGGCCCTATAATTCACCCCTCCACTTT
TRBV27	TRBJ1-1	.	.	CASSFHKNTEAFF	TGTGCCAGCAGTTTTCATAAGAACACTGAAGCTTTCTTT
TRBV7-2	TRBJ1-2	.	once	CASSSGRGYYGYTF	TGTGCCAGCAGCTCGGGTAGGGGATACTATGGCTACACCTTC
TRBV7-2	TRBJ2-1	.	.	CASNQHPESNEQFF	TGTGCCAGCAATCAGCATCCCGAAAGCAATGAGCAGTTCTTC
TRBV5-1	TRBJ2-5	TRBD1	few	CASSQGQLLEETQYF	TGCGCCAGCAGCCAGGGACAGTTACTGGAAGAGACCCAGTACTTC
TRBV7-2	TRBJ2-5	.	.	CASSLGLGETQETQYF	TGTGCCAGCAGCTTAGGGTTGGGGGAGACCCAAGAGACCCAGTACTTC
TRBV7-2	TRBJ2-5	TRBD2	many	CASSSGTSGIPETQYF	TGTGCCAGCAGCTCTGGGACTAGCGGTATCCCCGAGACCCAGTACTTC
TRBV12-3/TRBV12-4	TRBJ1-2	TRBD1	many	CASSPGTGGICTF	TGTGCCAGCAGCCCAGGGACAGGGGGTATCTGCACCTTC
TRBV14	TRBJ2-7	TRBD2	few	CASSVGGSFYEQYF	TGTGCCAGCAGCGTGGGGGGGAGCTTTTACGAGCAGTACTTC
TRBV12-3/TRBV12-4	TRBJ2-5	TRBD2	many	CASSPGLAAQKTQYF	TGTGCCAGCAGCCCGGGACTAGCGGCCCAGAAGACCCAGTACTTC
TRBV20-1	TRBJ2-5	TRBD2	.	CSAGLAGLGETQYF	TGCAGTGCCGGACTAGCGGGGCTAGGGGAGACCCAGTACTTC
TRBV6-5	TRBJ1-1	TRBD1	many	CASSYSITGGDTEAFF	TGTGCCAGCAGTTACTCCATCACAGGGGGAGACACTGAAGCTTTCTTT
TRBV7-3	TRBJ2-2	TRBD2	few	CASSLSLAGVPGELFF	TGTGCCAGCAGCTTATCTCTAGCGGGAGTTCCCGGGGAGCTGTTTTTT
TRBV7-9	TRBJ1-1	.	.	CASSFSANTEAFF	TGTGCCAGCAGCTTCTCGGCGAACACTGAAGCTTTCTTT
TRBV19	TRBJ2-7	.	.	CASRNRIYSYEQYF	TGTGCCAGTAGAAACCGAATCTACTCCTACGAGCAGTACTTC
TRBV24-1	TRBJ1-5	TRBD1	few	CATSDLPTGINSNQPQHF	TGTGCCACCAGTGACCTACCGACAGGGATTAATAGCAATCAGCCCCAGCATTTT
TRBV5-6	TRBJ2-4	TRBD1	.	CASSLLRDRTSPAKNIQYF	TGTGCCAGCAGCCTCCTCCGGGACAGGACGTCCCCGGCCAAAAACATTCAGTACTTC
TRBV10-3	TRBJ2-7	TRBD1	once	CAIGRTGESYEQYF	TGTGCCATCGGTCGGACAGGGGAATCCTACGAGCAGTACTTC
TRBV27	TRBJ2-5	.	.	CACSARDSPAQYF	TGTGCCTGCAGTGCTCGGGACTCCCCCGCCCAGTACTTC
TRBV12-3/TRBV12-4	TRBJ1-1	.	many	CASRGLLNAEAFF	TGTGCCAGCAGGGGACTCTTGAACGCTGAAGCTTTCTTT
TRBV7-3	TRBJ2-5	TRBD1	.	CASSSETGVETQYF	TGTGCCAGCAGCTCCGAGACAGGGGTAGAGACCCAGTACTTC
TRBV10-3	TRBJ1-1	TRBD1	many	CAISEQGGTEAFF	TGTGCCATCAGTGAACAGGGGGGGACTGAAGCTTTCTTT
TRBV5-1	TRBJ2-7	.	few	CASSLRDLSEQYF	TGCGCCAGCAGCCTCCGTGACCTCTCCGAGCAGTACTTC
TRBV12-3/TRBV12-4	TRBJ1-1	TRBD1	few	CASSYGTGAMNTEAFF	TGTGCCAGCAGTTACGGGACAGGAGCTATGAACACTGAAGCTTTCTTT
TRBV24-1	TRBJ1-2	.	many	CATSDLSYGYTF	TGTGCCACCAGTGATTTGTCCTATGGCTACACCTTC
TRBV30	TRBJ1-2	.	.	CAWIRYAESYGYTF	TGTGCCTGGATACGGTACGCTGAGTCCTATGGCTACACCTTC
TRBV11-2	TRBJ1-3	.	.	CASSLTGFGNTIYF	TGTGCCAGCAGCTTAACAGGGTTTGGAAACACCATATATTTT
TRBV6-1	TRBJ2-2	.	few	CASSSAGGTGELFF	TGTGCCAGCAGTAGTGCTGGGGGCACCGGGGAGCTGTTTTTT
TRBV10-1	TRBJ2-7	TRBD1	many	CASSEGQGISYEQYF	TGCGCCAGCAGTGAGGGACAGGGAATCTCCTACGAGCAGTACTTC
TRBV11-2	TRBJ2-5	TRBD2	many	CASSLLAGGKETQYF	TGTGCCAGCAGCCTGCTAGCGGGGGGCAAGGAGACCCAGTACTTC
TRBV7-8	TRBJ2-7	TRBD1	few	CVSSKSRTGRLEQYF	TGTGTCAGCAGCAAATCCCGGACAGGGAGGCTCGAGCAGTACTTC
TRBV28	TRBJ1-1	TRBD1	many	CASSTGTEYTEAFF	TGTGCCAGCAGCACCGGGACAGAGTACACTGAAGCTTTCTTT
TRBV7-8	TRBJ2-5	TRBD2	many	CASSSPSGKTQYF	TGTGCCAGCAGCTCCCCTAGCGGAAAGACCCAGTACTTC
TRBV29-1	TRBJ2-7	.	few	CSVVQDYEQYF	TGCAGCGTTGTACAGGACTACGAGCAGTACTTC
TRBV28	TRBJ1-1	.	many	CASTWWEGEEGTEAFF	TGTGCCAGCACTTGGTGGGAGGGGGAGGAGGGCACTGAAGCTTTCTTT
TRBV7-9	TRBJ1-3	.	few	CASSRDSSTIYF	TGTGCCAGCAGCCGGGACTCTAGCACCATATATTTT
TRBV6-5	TRBJ1-1	.	many	CASSYSAGLVTEAFF	TGTGCCAGCAGTTATTCGGCGGGCCTGGTCACTGAAGCTTTCTTT
TRBV6-5	TRBJ1-1	TRBD1	.	CASSLRQGKNTEAFF	TGTGCCAGCAGTTTGAGACAGGGGAAGAACACTGAAGCTTTCTTT
TRBV19	TRBJ1-3	TRBD1	.	CASSTWTGISGNTIYF	TGTGCCAGTAGTACTTGGACAGGCATCTCTGGAAACACCATATATTTT
TRBV7-9	TRBJ1-1	.	many	CASSQTQDKNTEAFF	TGTGCCAGCAGCCAGACACAGGACAAGAACACTGAAGCTTTCTTT
TRBV2	TRBJ1-1	.	many	CASSFPGIPEPANTEAFF	TGTGCCAGCAGTTTTCCCGGGATTCCAGAGCCCGCGAACACTGAAGCTTTCTTT
TRBV28	TRBJ2-7	TRBD1	many	CASNAVFGKRQGTTYEQYF	TGTGCCAGCAACGCCGTGTTCGGGAAACGACAGGGGACCACCTACGAGCAGTACTTC
TRBV27	TRBJ2-5	.	few	CASSMNRVIDLETQYF	TGTGCCAGCAGTATGAACAGGGTTATCGATCTGGAGACCCAGTACTTC
TRBV6-1	TRBJ1-1	.	many	CASKWFQLDPAFF	TGTGCCAGCAAGTGGTTCCAACTCGACCCAGCTTTCTTT